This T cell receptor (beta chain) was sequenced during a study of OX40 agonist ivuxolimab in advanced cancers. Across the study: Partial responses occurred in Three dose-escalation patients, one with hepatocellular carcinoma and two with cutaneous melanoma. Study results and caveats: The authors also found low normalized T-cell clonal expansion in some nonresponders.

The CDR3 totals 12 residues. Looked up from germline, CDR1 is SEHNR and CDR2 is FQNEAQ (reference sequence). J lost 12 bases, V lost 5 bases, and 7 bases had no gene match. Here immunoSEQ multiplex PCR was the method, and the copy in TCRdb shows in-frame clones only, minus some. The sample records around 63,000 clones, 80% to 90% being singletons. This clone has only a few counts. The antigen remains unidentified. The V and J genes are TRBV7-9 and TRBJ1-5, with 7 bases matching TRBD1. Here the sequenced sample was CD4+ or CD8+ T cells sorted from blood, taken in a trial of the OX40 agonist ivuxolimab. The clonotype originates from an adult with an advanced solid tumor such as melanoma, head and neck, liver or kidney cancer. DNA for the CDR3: TGTGCCAGCAGCCCAGGCGACAGGGACCAGCATTTT. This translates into CASSPGDRDQHF.